One and the same sample provided the 4 T cell receptor beta chains below, sequenced in a study of tumor-infiltrating lymphocytes in primary liver carcinoma. Co-extracted RNA and DNA came from roughly 20-30 mg of unsorted bulk tissue. A constant-region primer primed TCR beta cDNA synthesis from about 490 ng of total RNA. The TCR beta library was amplified through three nested multiplex PCR rounds in a modified ARM-PCR procedure. Forward primers for TRBV1-TRBV30 and a C-beta reverse primer served the first two PCR rounds, at roughly 10 cycles each. TCRdb reprocessed the multiplex PCR reads via MiXCR and lists one record per CDR3 protein. The sample holds tens of thousands of distinct CDR3 sequences; 60% to 80% are singletons and the top ten take less than 25%. Sequenced sample: liver tumor tissue from sampling region 5. Subset in this sample: tumor region T5, tumor centre. The origin of the receptors is a man aged 40-55 years with primary liver carcinoma and hepatitis B virus infection.

Concerning this clonotype: A read error may account for a junction end that differs from germline. The rearrangement links TRBV6-1 to TRBJ2-3, with D perhaps being TRBD1 or TRBD2 (5 bases each). The CDR3 covers 16 residues. Germline lookup yields CDR1 MNHNS and CDR2 SASEGT. The CDR3: CTSSEIGGHYTDMQYF. CDR3 DNA: TGTACCAGCAGTGAAATAGGAGGACACTACACAGATATGCAGTATTTT.

On this clonotype: At one end the junction does not follow the germline gene, possibly because of a read error. The chain carries TRBV6-6 and TRBJ2-3; D gene unclear. Germline V gene lookup returns CDR1 MNHNY and CDR2 SVGAGI (reference sequence). The CDR3 totals 12 residues. The CDR3 loop is CASTDITDTQYF. For the CDR3, the DNA is TGTGCTAGCACCGACATCACAGATACGCAGTATTTT.

As to this clonotype: The missing conserved phenylalanine or tryptophan at the end of this CDR3 makes a read error likely. The V and J genes are TRBV29-1 and TRBJ2-5; D gene ambiguous. Germline CDR1 SQVTM, CDR2 ANQGSEA. The CDR3 extends over 13 amino acids. V lost 6 bases and J lost 4, with 15 bases in between. The CDR3 coding sequence is TGCAGCGTGAGTCGCGTGAGAGGAGAGACCCAGTACCTT. As protein: CSVSRVRGETQYL.

On this clonotype itself: The junction departs from germline at one end; a sequencing error may be responsible. The chain joins TRBV6-1 to TRBJ1-2; D is unclear. The CDR3 is 15 residues long. CDR1 and CDR2 from the germline V gene are MNHNS and SASEGT. CDR3 region: CASSEAHVINYGYIF. The CDR3 DNA sequence: TGTGCCAGCAGTGAAGCGCATGTGATTAACTATGGCTACATCTTC.